The rows below give T cell receptor beta chains drawn from one sample of a study of cytomegalovirus exposure and HLA in healthy donors. Here immunoSEQ multiplex PCR was the method, and the copy in TCRdb shows in-frame clones only, minus some. The sample holds tens of thousands of clones, around 96% seen once. The sequencing sample was made of PBMCs. These receptor sequences come from a man younger than 35 in good health and CMV-seropositive. CDR3s include the opening cysteine and the closing phenylalanine or tryptophan. Each record gives: D gene, V gene, J gene, clone size, CDR3 protein, CDR3 DNA. D genes are given only for firm matches. Not all rows give a size; the values are once, few, many and, for expanded clones, a class.

D gene: TRBD1
V gene: TRBV18
J gene: TRBJ1-1
clone size: -
CDR3 protein: CASSLAGQGTTEAFF
CDR3 DNA: TGTGCCAGCTCATTGGCGGGACAGGGAACCACTGAAGCTTTCTTT

D gene: -
V gene: TRBV6-1
J gene: TRBJ2-1
clone size: -
CDR3 protein: CASSETLTGYYNEQFF
CDR3 DNA: TGTGCCAGCAGTGAAACCCTGACAGGTTACTACAATGAGCAGTTCTTC

D gene: TRBD1
V gene: TRBV30
J gene: TRBJ2-3
clone size: -
CDR3 protein: CAWGDRSGNTQYF
CDR3 DNA: TGTGCCTGGGGGGACAGAAGTGGAAATACGCAGTATTTT

D gene: -
V gene: TRBV7-2
J gene: TRBJ2-3
clone size: -
CDR3 protein: CASSLYFRESDTQYF
CDR3 DNA: TGTGCCAGCAGCTTATATTTCAGGGAATCAGATACGCAGTATTTT

D gene: TRBD2
V gene: TRBV28
J gene: TRBJ2-7
clone size: -
CDR3 protein: CASIGLADFTYEQYF
CDR3 DNA: TGTGCCAGCATCGGACTAGCGGACTTTACCTACGAGCAGTACTTC

D gene: TRBD2
V gene: TRBV28
J gene: TRBJ2-1
clone size: -
CDR3 protein: CASSLQLGTSSYNEQFF
CDR3 DNA: TGTGCCAGCAGTTTACAATTGGGGACTAGCAGCTACAATGAGCAGTTCTTC

D gene: -
V gene: TRBV7-9
J gene: TRBJ2-1
clone size: -
CDR3 protein: CASSLVSGYNEQFF
CDR3 DNA: TGTGCCAGCAGCTTAGTGTCAGGCTACAATGAGCAGTTCTTC

D gene: -
V gene: TRBV6-1
J gene: TRBJ2-7
clone size: -
CDR3 protein: CASSAQPNSYEQYF
CDR3 DNA: TGTGCCAGCAGTGCACAGCCTAACTCCTACGAGCAGTACTTC

D gene: -
V gene: TRBV7-9
J gene: TRBJ1-4
clone size: -
CDR3 protein: CASSPRGAATNEKLFF
CDR3 DNA: TGTGCCAGCAGCCCCCGGGGAGCCGCAACTAATGAAAAACTGTTTTTT

D gene: -
V gene: TRBV19
J gene: TRBJ1-1
clone size: once
CDR3 protein: CASSMRQWVNTEAFF
CDR3 DNA: TGTGCCAGTAGTATGAGACAATGGGTGAACACTGAAGCTTTCTTT

D gene: TRBD2
V gene: TRBV30
J gene: TRBJ2-2
clone size: -
CDR3 protein: CASIGLAGSGELFF
CDR3 DNA: TGTGCCTCGATAGGACTAGCGGGATCCGGGGAGCTGTTTTTT

D gene: TRBD1
V gene: TRBV29-1
J gene: TRBJ2-7
clone size: -
CDR3 protein: CSVEGGQDSYEQYF
CDR3 DNA: TGCAGCGTTGAAGGGGGACAGGACTCCTACGAGCAGTACTTC

D gene: TRBD1
V gene: TRBV4-1
J gene: TRBJ1-2
clone size: -
CDR3 protein: CASSQLRDRPNYGYTF
CDR3 DNA: TGCGCCAGCAGCCAACTGCGGGACAGGCCTAACTATGGCTACACCTTC

D gene: TRBD2
V gene: TRBV5-1
J gene: TRBJ2-5
clone size: -
CDR3 protein: CASSNEPSGRRETQYF
CDR3 DNA: TGCGCCAGCAGCAACGAACCTAGCGGGAGAAGGGAGACCCAGTACTTC

D gene: -
V gene: TRBV30
J gene: TRBJ1-2
clone size: -
CDR3 protein: CAWRGGDLGYTF
CDR3 DNA: TGTGCCTGGAGGGGGGGTGACCTAGGCTACACCTTC

D gene: TRBD1
V gene: TRBV6-1
J gene: TRBJ1-5
clone size: -
CDR3 protein: CASRGQGAAQPQHF
CDR3 DNA: TGTGCCAGCAGAGGACAGGGGGCAGCTCAGCCCCAGCATTTT

D gene: TRBD1
V gene: TRBV5-1
J gene: TRBJ2-7
clone size: -
CDR3 protein: CASASGTGAYEQYF
CDR3 DNA: TGCGCCAGCGCCTCCGGGACAGGAGCTTACGAGCAGTACTTC

D gene: TRBD1
V gene: TRBV29-1
J gene: TRBJ1-1
clone size: once
CDR3 protein: CSVPWRGPNTEAFF
CDR3 DNA: TGCAGCGTGCCCTGGAGGGGGCCGAACACTGAAGCTTTCTTT

D gene: TRBD2
V gene: TRBV5-1
J gene: TRBJ2-5
clone size: -
CDR3 protein: CASSPSGRAGWKTQYF
CDR3 DNA: TGCGCCAGCAGCCCTAGCGGGAGGGCCGGGTGGAAGACCCAGTACTTC

D gene: -
V gene: TRBV30
J gene: TRBJ2-2
clone size: -
CDR3 protein: CAWSVRGPGELFF
CDR3 DNA: TGTGCCTGGAGTGTGCGGGGGCCCGGGGAGCTGTTTTTT

D gene: TRBD2
V gene: TRBV5-4
J gene: TRBJ2-7
clone size: -
CDR3 protein: CASSLLYSGPLSYEQYF
CDR3 DNA: TGTGCCAGCAGCTTGTTATATAGCGGGCCGCTTTCCTACGAGCAGTACTTC

D gene: TRBD1
V gene: TRBV10-2
J gene: TRBJ2-7
clone size: -
CDR3 protein: CASKQGPSEQYF
CDR3 DNA: TGCGCCAGCAAACAGGGGCCAAGCGAGCAGTACTTC

D gene: TRBD2
V gene: TRBV30
J gene: TRBJ2-2
clone size: -
CDR3 protein: CAWNSGRGFGELFF
CDR3 DNA: TGTGCCTGGAATAGCGGGAGGGGCTTCGGGGAGCTGTTTTTT

D gene: -
V gene: TRBV19
J gene: TRBJ1-5
clone size: -
CDR3 protein: CASSIGQSYSNQPQHF
CDR3 DNA: TGTGCCAGTAGTATAGGACAGTCTTATAGCAATCAGCCCCAGCATTTT

D gene: -
V gene: TRBV5-6
J gene: TRBJ2-2
clone size: -
CDR3 protein: CASSGDSRWTGELFF
CDR3 DNA: TGTGCCAGCAGCGGGGACTCCCGGTGGACCGGGGAGCTGTTTTTT

D gene: TRBD1
V gene: TRBV5-1
J gene: TRBJ1-2
clone size: -
CDR3 protein: CASSLGQGNGYTF
CDR3 DNA: TGCGCCAGCAGCTTGGGACAGGGCAACGGCTACACCTTC

D gene: -
V gene: TRBV28
J gene: TRBJ1-2
clone size: -
CDR3 protein: CASSFGNYGYTF
CDR3 DNA: TGTGCCAGCAGTTTCGGGAACTATGGCTACACCTTC

D gene: TRBD2
V gene: TRBV28
J gene: TRBJ2-1
clone size: -
CDR3 protein: CASRQTSGYPNEQFF
CDR3 DNA: TGTGCCAGCAGACAGACTAGCGGGTACCCCAATGAGCAGTTCTTC

D gene: -
V gene: TRBV4-1
J gene: TRBJ1-2
clone size: -
CDR3 protein: CASSPLQGEGYGYTF
CDR3 DNA: TGCGCCAGCAGCCCATTGCAGGGTGAAGGCTATGGCTACACCTTC

D gene: -
V gene: TRBV5-8
J gene: TRBJ1-4
clone size: -
CDR3 protein: CASSLVWGRSFF
CDR3 DNA: TGTGCCAGCAGCTTGGTTTGGGGCCGGTCCTTTTTT

D gene: TRBD2
V gene: TRBV9
J gene: TRBJ2-3
clone size: -
CDR3 protein: CASSLGTSGYTDTQYF
CDR3 DNA: TGTGCCAGCAGCCTCGGGACTAGCGGTTACACAGATACGCAGTATTTT

D gene: TRBD1
V gene: TRBV11-2
J gene: TRBJ1-2
clone size: -
CDR3 protein: CASSLVRRTGNGYTF
CDR3 DNA: TGTGCCAGCAGCTTAGTTCGGCGGACAGGGAATGGCTACACCTTC

D gene: TRBD2
V gene: TRBV4-1
J gene: TRBJ2-1
clone size: once
CDR3 protein: CASSFRLAGGSYNEQFF
CDR3 DNA: TGCGCCAGCAGCTTCCGACTAGCGGGAGGCTCCTACAATGAGCAGTTCTTC

D gene: TRBD1
V gene: TRBV5-1
J gene: TRBJ2-3
clone size: -
CDR3 protein: CASSPRPGQGQDTQYF
CDR3 DNA: TGCGCCAGCAGCCCTCGGCCGGGACAGGGCCAGGATACGCAGTATTTT

D gene: TRBD2
V gene: TRBV19
J gene: TRBJ2-1
clone size: once
CDR3 protein: CASTELAGEQFF
CDR3 DNA: TGTGCCAGTACCGAACTAGCGGGTGAGCAGTTCTTC

D gene: -
V gene: TRBV5-1
J gene: TRBJ1-4
clone size: -
CDR3 protein: CASSVDGLNEKLFF
CDR3 DNA: TGCGCCAGCAGCGTGGATGGACTAAATGAAAAACTGTTTTTT

D gene: -
V gene: TRBV5-5
J gene: TRBJ2-6
clone size: -
CDR3 protein: CASSRLGGNVLTF
CDR3 DNA: TGTGCCAGCAGCCGCCTAGGGGGCAACGTCCTGACTTTC

D gene: TRBD2
V gene: TRBV4-2
J gene: TRBJ2-7
clone size: -
CDR3 protein: CASSPSPPAGVSYEQYF
CDR3 DNA: TGTGCCAGCAGCCCCTCCCCCCCAGCGGGAGTGTCCTACGAGCAGTACTTC

D gene: TRBD2
V gene: TRBV7-9
J gene: TRBJ2-1
clone size: -
CDR3 protein: CASSLESGLAGPNEQFF
CDR3 DNA: TGTGCCAGCAGCTTAGAGTCCGGACTAGCGGGCCCCAATGAGCAGTTCTTC

D gene: TRBD2
V gene: TRBV4-2
J gene: TRBJ2-3
clone size: -
CDR3 protein: CASSTRLAEYTDTQYF
CDR3 DNA: TGTGCCAGCAGCACCCGACTAGCGGAGTACACAGATACGCAGTATTTT

D gene: TRBD1
V gene: TRBV28
J gene: TRBJ2-7
clone size: -
CDR3 protein: CASSPGTATYEQYF
CDR3 DNA: TGTGCCAGCAGTCCCGGGACAGCTACCTACGAGCAGTACTTC

D gene: -
V gene: TRBV27
J gene: TRBJ1-1
clone size: -
CDR3 protein: CASSWAPNTEAFF
CDR3 DNA: TGTGCCAGCAGTTGGGCACCGAACACTGAAGCTTTCTTT

D gene: -
V gene: TRBV5-8
J gene: TRBJ2-3
clone size: -
CDR3 protein: CASNWGEGTDTQYF
CDR3 DNA: TGTGCCAGCAACTGGGGCGAGGGCACAGATACGCAGTATTTT

D gene: -
V gene: TRBV6-6
J gene: TRBJ2-3
clone size: -
CDR3 protein: CASSYSLRDTQYF
CDR3 DNA: TGTGCCAGCAGTTACTCGCTCAGGGATACGCAGTATTTT

D gene: -
V gene: TRBV11-2
J gene: TRBJ2-7
clone size: -
CDR3 protein: CASSLGDFGEQYF
CDR3 DNA: TGTGCCAGCAGCTTGGGGGACTTCGGCGAGCAGTACTTC

D gene: -
V gene: TRBV30
J gene: TRBJ2-1
clone size: -
CDR3 protein: CAWSLFGQGEQFF
CDR3 DNA: TGTGCCTGGAGTCTGTTTGGGCAGGGTGAGCAGTTCTTC

D gene: TRBD2
V gene: TRBV7-2
J gene: TRBJ2-2
clone size: -
CDR3 protein: CASSLSGMNTGELFF
CDR3 DNA: TGTGCCAGCAGCCTCAGCGGGATGAACACCGGGGAGCTGTTTTTT

D gene: -
V gene: TRBV5-1
J gene: TRBJ2-7
clone size: -
CDR3 protein: CASSATTTSIYEQYF
CDR3 DNA: TGCGCCAGCAGCGCGACTACTACCTCCATCTACGAGCAGTACTTC

D gene: -
V gene: TRBV19
J gene: TRBJ1-3
clone size: -
CDR3 protein: CASRPGHSGNTIYF
CDR3 DNA: TGTGCCAGCCGGCCGGGTCACTCTGGAAACACCATATATTTT

D gene: TRBD1
V gene: TRBV5-1
J gene: TRBJ1-2
clone size: once
CDR3 protein: CASSLAGTAYGYTF
CDR3 DNA: TGCGCCAGCAGCTTGGCCGGGACAGCATATGGCTACACCTTC

D gene: TRBD1
V gene: TRBV19
J gene: TRBJ2-2
clone size: -
CDR3 protein: CASNPTGGGGELFF
CDR3 DNA: TGTGCCAGTAACCCAACAGGGGGCGGCGGGGAGCTGTTTTTT